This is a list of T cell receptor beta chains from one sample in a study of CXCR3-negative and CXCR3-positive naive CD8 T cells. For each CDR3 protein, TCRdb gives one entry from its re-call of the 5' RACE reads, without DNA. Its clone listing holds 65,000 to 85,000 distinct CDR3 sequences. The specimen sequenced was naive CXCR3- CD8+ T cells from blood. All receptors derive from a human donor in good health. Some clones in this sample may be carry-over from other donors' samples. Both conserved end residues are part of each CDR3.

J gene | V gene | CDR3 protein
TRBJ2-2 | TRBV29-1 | CSVEDTGELFF
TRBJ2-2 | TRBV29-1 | CSVASSGPPGELFF
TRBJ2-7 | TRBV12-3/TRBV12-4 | CASRQSGRGVSYEQYF
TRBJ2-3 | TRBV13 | CASSWGTGSTADTQYF
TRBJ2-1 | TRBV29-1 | CSVGLVYNEQFF
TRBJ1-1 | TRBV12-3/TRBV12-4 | CASSFGQSEAFF
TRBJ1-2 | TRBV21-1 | CASTPGPPLCGYTF
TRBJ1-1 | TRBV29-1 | CSVAVNTEAFF
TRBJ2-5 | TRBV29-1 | CSVGHPGETQYF
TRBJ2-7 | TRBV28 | CASSSETGDPYEQYF
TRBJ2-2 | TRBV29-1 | CSVGTGGAELFF
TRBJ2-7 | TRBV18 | CASSPTVRDYEQYF
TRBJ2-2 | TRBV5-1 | CASRLADFAGGSNTGELFF
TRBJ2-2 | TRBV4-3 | CASSQSGPLNTGELFF
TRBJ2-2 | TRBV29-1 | CSVEGRGRFPGELFF
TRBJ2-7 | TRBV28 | CASSRVAGVYEQYF
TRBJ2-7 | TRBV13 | CASSPQRVLGYEQYF
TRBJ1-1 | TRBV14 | CASSQGGLVSDTEAFF